The clone carrying this T cell receptor (beta chain) was counted a single time. Trimming shortened V by 1 base and J by 1 base, and 6 bases separated the two germline ends. Germline CDR1 and CDR2: LNHNV and YYDKDF (reference sequence). The CDR3 runs 14 residues. The sample originates from a study of blood T cell repertoires in COVID-19. The overall study: Sites across the United States, Italy and Spain contributed samples from acute and convalescent COVID-19. T cells, B-cell-depleted T cells, or PBMCs provided the cDNA or gDNA that served as material.

As processed by the authors: Amplification with reference gene primers provided the estimates of nucleated cell counts. Generated by immunoSEQ multiplex PCR, the TCRdb table keeps only in-frame clones and is missing some. The V and J calls and clone size were taken over from that table, and D and trimming were inferred from the DNA. The sample holds about 66,000 clones, roughly nine tenths seen once. The receptor's source is a human donor in a cohort sampled during active COVID-19. Sequenced input: peripheral blood. The V and J genes are TRBV15 and TRBJ2-3; no clear D. The CDR3 coding sequence is TGTGCCACCAGCAGAGTAACAGGCACAGATACGCAGTATTTT. Residues: CATSRVTGTDTQYF.